This note documents a single T cell receptor (beta chain) sequence. Its specificity is unknown. Naive CD8 cells lacked CD45RO, underwent positive selection for CCR7 and left out terminally differentiated effector memory CD45RA+ cells. The donors were adults (healthy and HIV-negative) with no recent acute infections or vaccinations. The data are from a study of shared clonotypes between healthy human individuals. Whole-study results and caveats: Relative to memory subsets, naive subsets generally showed larger estimated richness. Depth of sequencing was expected to influence donor clonotype sharing.

V was trimmed by 3 bases and J by 5 bases, leaving 16 bases between them. The CDR3 sequence is 16 residues long. The germline V gene encodes CDR1 MNHEY and CDR2 SMNVEV (reference sequence). The assay was immunoSEQ multiplex PCR, and TCRdb's table has in-frame clones only and misses some. The sample consists of a few million clones, just over 90% of them appearing once. The sequence derives from a man aged 18 to 30 in good health. Some clones in this sample may be carry-over from other donors' samples. The V call is TRBV27, the J call TRBJ1-4; D ambiguous. What was sequenced was naive CD8+ T cells from PBMCs. CDR3 DNA sequence: TGTGCCAGCAGTTTCATCGGGGTTTTGGGGAATGAAAAACTGTTTTTT. Translating it yields CASSFIGVLGNEKLFF. Full variable domain (remainder filled in from reference TRBV27 and TRBJ1-4): EAQVTQNPRYLITVTGKKLTVTCSQNMNHEYMSWYRQDPGLGLRQIYYSMNVEVTDKGDVPEGYKVSRKEKRNFPLILESPSPNQTSLYFCASSFIGVLGNEKLFFGSGTQLSVL.